The 12 T cell receptor beta chains reported below all come from one sample, sequenced in a study of technical replicates of blood from four donors. The protocol was immunoSEQ multiplex PCR, while the TCRdb copy is restricted to in-frame clones and leaves out a portion. The sample holds 60,000 to 90,000 clones, around 93% seen once. The sample taken for sequencing was T cells isolated from PBMCs. These receptors were obtained from a human donor in good health.

The chain links TRBV9 to TRBJ1-2; D not certain. The CDR3 covers 14 residues. Germline CDR1 reads SGDLS; CDR2 reads YYNGEE. V was pared by 4 bases and J by 7 bases, with 17 bases between. The CDR3 DNA follows: TGTGCCAGCAGCTCTCGACCTATGGAGGCTGGCTACACCTTC. Translated: CASSSRPMEAGYTF.

This rearrangement joins TRBV7-9 to TRBJ2-7; TRBD1 matches at 10 bases. The CDR3 covers 17 residues. V lost 5 bases, J lost 4 bases, and 14 bases stayed unmatched. Germline-derived CDR1 and CDR2 are SEHNR and FQNEAQ (reference sequence). The CDR3 DNA follows: TGTGCCAGCAGCCTCTCGACGACAAGGACAGGGGGTTACGAGCAGTACTTC. As protein: CASSLSTTRTGGYEQYF. Full variable domain (missing parts from reference TRBV7-9 and TRBJ2-7): DTGVSQNPRHKITKRGQNVTFRCDPISEHNRLYWYRQTLGQGPEFLTYFQNEAQLEKSRLLSDRFSAERPKGSFSTLEIQRTEQGDSAMYLCASSLSTTRTGGYEQYFGPGTRLTVT.

The chain employs TRBV7-9 and TRBJ2-5; tentatively, D is TRBD1 (5 bases). Trimming removed 3 bases from V and 5 bases from J, with 13 bases in between. This CDR3 has 14 residues. CDR1 is SEHNR and CDR2 is FQNEAQ in the germline V gene (reference sequence). CDR3 bases: TGTGCCAGCAGCTTGCTCAGGGTTCGGGAGACCCAGTACTTC. This gives the protein CASSLLRVRETQYF.

This chain joins TRBV10-3 and TRBJ2-5; 8 bases map to TRBD2. The V gene's germline CDR1 is ENHRY and CDR2 SYGVKD. The V segment lost 5 bases and the J segment 2 bases; nucleotides outside the gene matches: 16. The CDR3 totals 18 residues. CDR3 protein: CAISSTGTRDPLQETQYF. CDR3 nucleotide sequence: TGTGCCATCAGTTCGACCGGGACTAGAGACCCACTTCAAGAGACCCAGTACTTC.

The V call is TRBV9, the J call TRBJ2-5; 8 positions match TRBD1. V shed 3 bases, J shed 1 base, and the junction held 5 bases outside the gene matches. Looked up from germline, CDR1 is SGDLS and CDR2 is YYNGEE. The CDR3 is 15 amino acids. DNA for the CDR3: TGTGCCAGCAGCGCCCGGACAGGGCTCCAAGAGACCCAGTACTTC. It specifies CASSARTGLQETQYF.

This clone was counted a single time. V gene TRBV5-1 combines with J gene TRBJ1-3; D is uncertain. The germline V gene has CDR1 SGHRS and CDR2 YFSETQ. Trimming removed 3 bases at V and 0 bases at J, with 13 bases between. The CDR3 is 16 residues long. In DNA, the CDR3 is TGCGCCAGCAGCTCAAACCGGGAGGTCTCTGGAAACACCATATATTTT. The encoded protein is CASSSNREVSGNTIYF.

V usage is TRBV7-2 and J usage is TRBJ1-2; D not resolved. The V gene's germline CDR1 is SGHTA and CDR2 FQGNSA. The V end lost 3 bases, the J end lost 4 bases, and 12 bases lay between the germline ends. This CDR3 is 14 amino acids long. The CDR3 sequence is CASSFAQEVYGYTF. The CDR3 coding sequence is TGTGCCAGCAGCTTCGCGCAGGAGGTCTATGGCTACACCTTC.

This chain uses TRBV28 with TRBJ2-2; the match to TRBD1 covers 9 bases. The CDR3 consists of 14 residues. Germline V gene sequence: CDR1 MDHEN, CDR2 SYDVKM. Trimming cost V 8 bases and J 5 bases; bases outside gene matches: 6. CDR3 residues: CASGGTGFTGELFF. DNA for the CDR3: TGTGCCAGCGGCGGGACAGGGTTTACCGGGGAGCTGTTTTTT.

The V call is TRBV4-1, the J call TRBJ2-7; possible D gene TRBD2, 6 bases. With 1 base removed from V and 4 bases from J, the gap between germline ends came to 17 bases. The CDR3 covers 16 residues. Germline V gene data show CDR1 as MGHRA and CDR2 as YSYEKL. CDR3 DNA: TGCGCCAGCAGCCAAGTACCCACTAGCATGGGGTACGAGCAGTACTTC. The encoded protein is CASSQVPTSMGYEQYF.

V gene TRBV6-4 combines with J gene TRBJ1-5; tentative D call: TRBD1 (6 bases). Looked up from germline, CDR1 is MRHNA and CDR2 is SNTAGT. The germline V and J ends were trimmed by 3 bases and 9 bases, with 12 bases remaining between them. This CDR3 has 13 amino acids. The CDR3 bases are TGTGCCAGCAGTGAGGGACACCCCGGGCCCCAGCATTTT. Its translation: CASSEGHPGPQHF.

The rearrangement uses TRBV19 and TRBJ2-7, with D maybe TRBD1 (6 bases). The V gene lost 4 bases and the J gene lost 3 bases, with 13 bases spanning the gap. The V gene's germline CDR1 is LNHDA and CDR2 SQIVND (reference sequence). The CDR3 extends over 14 amino acids. CDR3: CASSSDQGFYEQYF. As DNA, the CDR3 is TGTGCCAGTAGTAGTGATCAGGGGTTCTACGAGCAGTACTTC.

This clone was picked up one time. The chain uses TRBV5-4 and TRBJ2-1; maybe TRBD2 (5 bases). CDR1 is SGHNT, CDR2 YYREEE, per germline (reference sequence). The ends were cut back, 0 bases at V and 7 bases at J, with 11 bases in the middle. This CDR3 has 14 residues. CDR3 loop: CASSLGGVPNEQFF. Written as DNA, the CDR3 is TGTGCCAGCAGCTTGGGGGGAGTTCCGAATGAGCAGTTCTTC.